This is a list of T cell receptor beta chains from one sample in a study of cytomegalovirus exposure and HLA in healthy donors. Assay used: immunoSEQ multiplex PCR; TCRdb lists only in-frame clones, some missing. The sample lists approximately 120,000 clones, over 70% occurring once. The source material was PBMCs. The receptors shown here come from a woman in her forties or fifties in good health and CMV-seropositive. Each CDR3 is given with its conserved first and last residue. The D gene is left open where the match is weak. Clone size is stated in some rows and not others, as once, few, many or a class when expanded.

CDR3 protein	CDR3 DNA	D gene	V gene	J gene	clone size
CASSVRGTNTGELFF	TGTGCCAGTTCGGTTAGGGGAACGAACACCGGGGAGCTGTTTTTT	.	TRBV7-8	TRBJ2-2	.
CASSYSSFGYEQYF	TGTGCCAGCAGTTACTCAAGTTTCGGGTACGAGCAGTACTTC	.	TRBV6-5	TRBJ2-7	.
CASSLADRGASFGGGYTF	TGCGCCAGCAGCTTGGCCGACAGGGGTGCCTCTTTCGGAGGTGGCTACACCTTC	TRBD1	TRBV5-1	TRBJ1-2	.
CASSPGAGGLLYSNQPQHF	TGTGCCAGTAGTCCGGGGGCAGGGGGCCTCCTCTATAGCAATCAGCCCCAGCATTTT	TRBD1	TRBV19	TRBJ1-5	few
CSVTRQGARTGELFF	TGCAGCGTGACCAGACAGGGGGCGAGGACCGGGGAGCTGTTTTTT	TRBD1	TRBV29-1	TRBJ2-2	.
CASSTGTAPTYEQYF	TGTGCCAGCAGTACCGGGACAGCCCCAACCTACGAGCAGTACTTC	TRBD1	TRBV27	TRBJ2-7	.
CSASFRDGYTF	TGCAGTGCTAGTTTTCGCGATGGCTACACCTTC	.	TRBV20-1	TRBJ1-2	.
CASSFYLKNTEAFF	TGTGCCAGCAGCTTCTATCTAAAGAACACTGAAGCTTTCTTT	.	TRBV5-4	TRBJ1-1	.
CASSSGLAETQYF	TGTGCCAGCAGCTCTGGACTAGCGGAGACCCAGTACTTC	TRBD2	TRBV7-2	TRBJ2-5	.
CASSHGLAGGQNEQFF	TGTGCCAGCAGTCATGGACTAGCGGGGGGGCAAAATGAGCAGTTCTTC	TRBD2	TRBV27	TRBJ2-1	few
CASSEALGTGTEAFF	TGTGCCAGCAGTGAAGCGCTAGGGACAGGTACTGAAGCTTTCTTT	TRBD1	TRBV6-1	TRBJ1-1	.
CASSRPGTSVINEQFF	TGCGCCAGCAGCCGGCCCGGGACTAGCGTTATAAATGAGCAGTTCTTC	TRBD2	TRBV4-1	TRBJ2-1	.
CASATGQRGYYEQYF	TGCGCCAGCGCAACGGGGCAGCGGGGCTACTACGAGCAGTACTTC	TRBD2	TRBV10-1	TRBJ2-7	.
CASSPEGRVWNTGELFF	TGCGCCAGCAGCCCGGAAGGTCGGGTTTGGAACACCGGGGAGCTGTTTTTT	.	TRBV5-1	TRBJ2-2	once
CASSLSGSRGDTQYF	TGTGCCAGCAGCCTGAGCGGGAGTCGGGGTGATACGCAGTATTTT	TRBD2	TRBV7-2	TRBJ2-3	many
CASSAREQDSPLHF	TGCGCCAGCAGCGCAAGGGAACAGGATTCACCCCTCCACTTT	.	TRBV5-1	TRBJ1-6	.
CAWRKGLGNTEAFF	TGTGCCTGGAGGAAGGGGCTGGGGAACACTGAAGCTTTCTTT	.	TRBV30	TRBJ1-1	.
CASRSDSSGNTIYF	TGTGCCAGCAGATCCGACAGCTCTGGAAACACCATATATTTT	.	TRBV7-9	TRBJ1-3	few
CASSETGTRGETQYF	TGTGCCAGCAGTGAGACAGGGACGAGGGGAGAGACCCAGTACTTC	TRBD1	TRBV6-1	TRBJ2-5	.
CASSVGLTGAGHEKLFF	TGTGCCAGCAGCGTAGGATTAACAGGGGCAGGGCATGAAAAACTGTTTTTT	TRBD1	TRBV5-6	TRBJ1-4	.
CASSSRFTQNTEAFF	TGTGCCAGCAGCTCAAGATTTACACAGAACACTGAAGCTTTCTTT	.	TRBV5-4	TRBJ1-1	.
CASSDRAVSTEAFF	TGTGCCAGCTCGGACAGGGCGGTTAGCACTGAAGCTTTCTTT	TRBD1	TRBV2	TRBJ1-1	few
CASSSGLAGAYEQYF	TGTGCCAGCAGTTCCGGACTAGCGGGGGCCTACGAGCAGTACTTC	TRBD2	TRBV28	TRBJ2-7	.
CASSITGDQPQHF	TGTGCCAGCAGCATCACAGGGGATCAGCCCCAGCATTTT	TRBD1	TRBV9	TRBJ1-5	.
CAWSVFQGVQGEQFF	TGTGCCTGGAGTGTATTCCAGGGGGTTCAGGGTGAGCAGTTCTTC	TRBD1	TRBV30	TRBJ2-1	.
CASSLLGQGDSPLHF	TGTGCCAGCAGCTTATTAGGACAGGGGGATTCACCCCTCCACTTT	TRBD1	TRBV7-9	TRBJ1-6	.
CASSHLSGTGKAQYF	TGCGCCAGCAGCCACCTCAGCGGGACTGGCAAAGCCCAGTACTTC	TRBD2	TRBV4-1	TRBJ2-5	.
CASSLDNNEQFF	TGTGCCAGCAGCTTAGATAATAATGAGCAGTTCTTC	.	TRBV7-9	TRBJ2-1	.
CASSLGLAGSDTQYF	TGTGCCAGCAGTTTAGGACTAGCGGGGTCGGATACGCAGTATTTT	TRBD2	TRBV27	TRBJ2-3	.
CASSDGGGRVNNEQFF	TGCGCCAGCAGTGATGGCGGGGGGAGAGTGAACAATGAGCAGTTCTTC	TRBD2	TRBV10-2	TRBJ2-1	.
CASSSSGGRSNEQFF	TGTGCCAGCAGCTCCTCAGGCGGGAGGAGCAATGAGCAGTTCTTC	TRBD2	TRBV11-2	TRBJ2-1	.
CAWSVRGDQPQHF	TGTGCCTGGAGTGTACGGGGAGACCAGCCCCAGCATTTT	.	TRBV30	TRBJ1-5	.
CASGTGRSYGYTF	TGTGCCAGCGGTACCGGGAGGTCTTATGGCTACACCTTC	.	TRBV6-5	TRBJ1-2	.
CASQGTDVAGELFF	TGCGCCAGCCAGGGGACCGATGTCGCCGGGGAGCTGTTTTTT	.	TRBV5-1	TRBJ2-2	.
CASSLGWGLGEKLFF	TGTGCCAGCAGCTTAGGATGGGGCCTGGGTGAAAAACTGTTTTTT	.	TRBV7-2	TRBJ1-4	once
CASSTTWTGRAEQYF	TGTGCCAGCAGTACAACCTGGACAGGGCGGGCCGAGCAGTACTTC	TRBD1	TRBV6-5	TRBJ2-7	.
CASSHLRTFSTDTQYF	TGCGCCAGCAGCCACCTCCGGACTTTCAGCACAGATACGCAGTATTTT	.	TRBV4-1	TRBJ2-3	.
CASSQERSGSSTDTQYF	TGCGCCAGCAGCCAAGAAAGGAGCGGGAGTTCCACAGATACGCAGTATTTT	TRBD2	TRBV4-1	TRBJ2-3	.
CAWSRDGGGGQPQHF	TGTGCCTGGAGCCGGGATGGGGGGGGAGGTCAGCCCCAGCATTTT	.	TRBV30	TRBJ1-5	.
CASGPGGWNEQFF	TGTGCTAGTGGCCCAGGGGGCTGGAATGAGCAGTTCTTC	TRBD1	TRBV12-5	TRBJ2-1	.
CASSLSGKGSDTQYF	TGTGCCAGCAGCTTAAGCGGGAAGGGATCAGATACGCAGTATTTT	TRBD2	TRBV7-9	TRBJ2-3	.
CASTRSQETQYF	TGTGCCAGCACACGCAGCCAAGAGACCCAGTACTTC	.	TRBV6-4	TRBJ2-5	.
CASSPGVTENYGYTF	TGTGCCAGCAGCCCTGGTGTGACGGAGAACTATGGCTACACCTTC	.	TRBV5-5	TRBJ1-2	few
CASSAGTSGRRDTQYF	TGTGCCAGCAGCGCCGGGACTAGCGGGAGGCGAGATACGCAGTATTTT	TRBD2	TRBV7-2	TRBJ2-3	once
CASSPQGAGGYTF	TGTGCCAGTAGTCCTCAGGGGGCAGGTGGCTACACCTTC	TRBD1	TRBV19	TRBJ1-2	.
CASSVGQGVGNSPLHF	TGTGCCAGCAGCGTGGGACAGGGGGTAGGTAATTCACCCCTCCACTTT	TRBD1	TRBV2	TRBJ1-6	few
CASSLTGSNQPQHF	TGTGCCAGCAGCTTAACGGGGAGCAATCAGCCCCAGCATTTT	.	TRBV7-9	TRBJ1-5	.
CASSPSGYSYNEQFF	TGTGCCAGCAGCCCCAGCGGGTACTCCTACAATGAGCAGTTCTTC	.	TRBV7-3	TRBJ2-1	.
CASSSPGRVRDTIYF	TGTGCCAGCAGCTCCCCCGGGCGGGTAAGAGACACCATATATTTT	.	TRBV9	TRBJ1-3	.
CASSQDATSRIDEQYF	TGCGCCAGCAGCCAAGACGCGACTAGTAGGATCGACGAGCAGTACTTC	.	TRBV4-1	TRBJ2-7	.
CASSSPSGRTDTQYF	TGTGCCAGCAGTAGCCCTAGCGGGAGGACAGATACGCAGTATTTT	TRBD2	TRBV27	TRBJ2-3	.